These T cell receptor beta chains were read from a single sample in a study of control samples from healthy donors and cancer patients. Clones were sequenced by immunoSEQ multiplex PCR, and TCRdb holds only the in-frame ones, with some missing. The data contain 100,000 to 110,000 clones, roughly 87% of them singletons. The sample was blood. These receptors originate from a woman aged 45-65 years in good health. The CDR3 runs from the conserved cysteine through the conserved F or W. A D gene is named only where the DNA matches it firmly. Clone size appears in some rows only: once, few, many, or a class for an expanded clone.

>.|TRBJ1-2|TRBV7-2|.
TGTGCCAGCAGCTCGACAGTTAACTATGGCTACACCTTC
CASSSTVNYGYTF
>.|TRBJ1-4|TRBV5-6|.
TGTGCCAGCAGTTTAACTAATGAAAAACTGTTTTTT
CASSLTNEKLFF
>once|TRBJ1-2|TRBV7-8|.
TGTGCCAGTTCCTTAAGGCAAGGGATCTATGGCTACACCTTC
CASSLRQGIYGYTF
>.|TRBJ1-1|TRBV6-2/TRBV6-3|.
TGTGCCAGCAGTTACTCGAATCCAACAGGGGAAGCTTTCTTT
CASSYSNPTGEAFF
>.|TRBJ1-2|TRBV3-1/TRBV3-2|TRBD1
TGTGCCAGCAGCCAAACCGGGACAGGGAAGGGCTACACCTTC
CASSQTGTGKGYTF
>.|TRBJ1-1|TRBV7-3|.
TGTGCCAGCAGCATCGGGACTCAGAACACTGAAGCTTTCTTT
CASSIGTQNTEAFF
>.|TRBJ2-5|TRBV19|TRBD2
TGTGCCAGTAGTATAGAAGGGACTAGCGGGAAGGAGACCCAGTACTTC
CASSIEGTSGKETQYF
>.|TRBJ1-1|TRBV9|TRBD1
TGTGCCAGCAGCATGGACAGGGGCTACGACACTGAAGCTTTCTTT
CASSMDRGYDTEAFF
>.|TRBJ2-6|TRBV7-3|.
TGTGCCAGCAGCCAGGGACTCTCTGGGGCCAACGTCCTGACTTTC
CASSQGLSGANVLTF
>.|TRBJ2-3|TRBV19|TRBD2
TGTGCCAGTAGTATAAGGGATAATAGCGGGAGTAGTGGGGCAGATACGCAGTATTTT
CASSIRDNSGSSGADTQYF
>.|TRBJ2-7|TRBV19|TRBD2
TGTGCCAGCTCCCGGAGCCGGGGGGGCCTTTACGAGCAGTACTTC
CASSRSRGGLYEQYF
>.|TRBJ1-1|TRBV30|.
TGTGCCTGGAGTGTAGTCAGACGGTACACTGAAGCTTTCTTT
CAWSVVRRYTEAFF
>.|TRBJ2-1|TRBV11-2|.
TGTGCCAGCAGCTTAGGAGGGGCCACCTACAATGAGCAGTTCTTC
CASSLGGATYNEQFF
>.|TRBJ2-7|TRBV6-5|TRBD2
TGTGCCAGGCGGGGGGGGGCCTACGAGCAGTACTTC
CARRGGAYEQYF
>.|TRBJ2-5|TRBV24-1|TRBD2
TGTGCCACCAGTGAGGGGGGGTCAGCCCAAGAGACCCAGTACTTC
CATSEGGSAQETQYF
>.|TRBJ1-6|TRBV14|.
TGTGCCAGCAGCCCCCTGGGGGGGTTGCGTAATTCACCCCTCCACTTT
CASSPLGGLRNSPLHF
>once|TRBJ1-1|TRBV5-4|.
TGTGCCAGCAGGAGTTCGGGGGATGAAGCTTTCTTT
CASRSSGDEAFF
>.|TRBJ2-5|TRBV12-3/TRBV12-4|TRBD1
TGTGCCAGCAGCCCAGGGGGAGAGACCCAGTACTTC
CASSPGGETQYF
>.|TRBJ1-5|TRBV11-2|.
TGTGCCAGCACCCCACCGATTACAGGACGGACAAATCAGCCCCAGCATTTT
CASTPPITGRTNQPQHF
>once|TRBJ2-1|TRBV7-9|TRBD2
TGTGCCAGCAGCTTCCCTAGCGGGGGGAGCTCCTACAATGAGCAGTTCTTC
CASSFPSGGSSYNEQFF
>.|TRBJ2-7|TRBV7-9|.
TGTGCCAGCCGACCAGGGTCTTCCTACGAGCAGTACTTC
CASRPGSSYEQYF
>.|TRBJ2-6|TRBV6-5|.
TGTGCCAGCAGTTACTCGGGGACTGGGGCCAACGTCCTGACTTTC
CASSYSGTGANVLTF
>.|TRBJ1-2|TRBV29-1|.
TGCAGCGTTGATGGGGTCCAGGCCGGCTACACCTTC
CSVDGVQAGYTF
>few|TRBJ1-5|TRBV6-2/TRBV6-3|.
TGTGCCAGCAGTTACGGTCATATGAGCAATCAGCCCCAGCATTTT
CASSYGHMSNQPQHF
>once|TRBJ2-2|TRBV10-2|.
TGCGCCAGCAGTGAGTCGAGAAACACCGGGGAGCTGTTTTTT
CASSESRNTGELFF
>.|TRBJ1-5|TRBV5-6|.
TGTGCCAGCAGCTCGCGAGCTCAGCCCCAGCATTTT
CASSSRAQPQHF
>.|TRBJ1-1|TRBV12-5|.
TGTGCTAGTGGTTATCAGGACCGTGAAGCTTTCTTT
CASGYQDREAFF
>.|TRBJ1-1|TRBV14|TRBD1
TGTGCCAGCAGCCTATGGGGTTGGACAGGGGTATCTGAAGCTTTCTTT
CASSLWGWTGVSEAFF
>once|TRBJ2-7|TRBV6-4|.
TGTGCCGGGGAAGGGGGGGGCGACGAGCAGTACTTC
CAGEGGGDEQYF
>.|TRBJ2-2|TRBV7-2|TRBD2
TGTGCCAGCAGCCTTCCCTGGACTAGCGGGGATACCGGGGAGCTGTTTTTT
CASSLPWTSGDTGELFF
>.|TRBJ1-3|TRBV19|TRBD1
TGTGCCAGCACTCTGGGGGGGACAGCTTCTGGAAACACCATATATTTT
CASTLGGTASGNTIYF
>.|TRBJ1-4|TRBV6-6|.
TGTGCCAGCAGTCCCACCCAATCGGGGACACGTGTTAGACTGTTTTTT
CASSPTQSGTRVRLFF
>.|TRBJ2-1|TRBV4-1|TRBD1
TGCGCCAGCAGCAAGGGACAGGACCTCTCCTACAATGAGCAGTTCTTC
CASSKGQDLSYNEQFF
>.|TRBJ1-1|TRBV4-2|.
TGTGCCAGCAGCCTAAGCGAGGCGATCAACACTGAAGCTTTCTTT
CASSLSEAINTEAFF
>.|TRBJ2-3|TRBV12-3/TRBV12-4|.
TGTGCCAGCGGCGGGAGCACAGATACGCAGTATTTT
CASGGSTDTQYF
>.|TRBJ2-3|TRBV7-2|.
TGTGCCAGCAGCTTAAAAGATACGCAGTATTTT
CASSLKDTQYF
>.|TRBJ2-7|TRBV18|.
TGTGCCAGCTCGTCCCCTTCGTCCGAGCAGTACTTC
CASSSPSSEQYF
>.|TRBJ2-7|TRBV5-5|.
TGTGCCAGCAGCTCCTCCTACGAGCAGTACTTC
CASSSSYEQYF
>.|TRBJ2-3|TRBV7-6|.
TGTGCCAGCAGCTTAGCCTTTCTCGGCACAGATACGCAGTATTTT
CASSLAFLGTDTQYF
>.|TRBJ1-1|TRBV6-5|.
TGTGCCAGCAGTTACGCGGACCTAGGTGGGACAGAAGCTTTCTTT
CASSYADLGGTEAFF
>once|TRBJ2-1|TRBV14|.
TGTGCCAGCAGTCCGGGGCGGAGCAATGAGCAGTTCTTC
CASSPGRSNEQFF
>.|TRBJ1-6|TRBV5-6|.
TGTGCCAGCAGCCCCGGTGGCAATTCACCCCTCCACTTT
CASSPGGNSPLHF
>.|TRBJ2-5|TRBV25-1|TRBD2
TGTGCCAGCAGGAATAGCGGGAGTTACGAGACCCAGTACTTC
CASRNSGSYETQYF
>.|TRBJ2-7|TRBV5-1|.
TGCGCCAGCAGCTTGTATTCAGGGACGAGGGAGCAGTACTTC
CASSLYSGTREQYF
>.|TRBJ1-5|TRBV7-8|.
TGTGCCAGCAGCTTAGTCGGAGGGTACCAGCCCCAGCATTTT
CASSLVGGYQPQHF
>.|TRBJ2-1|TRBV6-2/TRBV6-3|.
TGTGCCAGCAGTTCCCGGGAGTGGTACAATGAGCAGTTCTTC
CASSSREWYNEQFF
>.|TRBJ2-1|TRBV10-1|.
TGCGCCAGCAGTGAGACAGCGAAGAATGAGCAGTTCTTC
CASSETAKNEQFF
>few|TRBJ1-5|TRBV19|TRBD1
TGTGCCAGTAGTGAGGACAGGGTTGAGAGCAATCAGCCCCAGCATTTT
CASSEDRVESNQPQHF
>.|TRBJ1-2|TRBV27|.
TGTGCCAGCTCCCCCCCGAGAGGGTCAGGCGGCTACACCTTC
CASSPPRGSGGYTF
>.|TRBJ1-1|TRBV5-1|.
TGCGCCAGCAGCTTGTTTTCCCAGTTGAACACTGAAGCTTTCTTT
CASSLFSQLNTEAFF
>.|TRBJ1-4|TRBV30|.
TGTGCCTGGAGCTGGAGACGGTTTAATGAAAAACTGTTTTTT
CAWSWRRFNEKLFF